This T cell receptor (beta chain) was sequenced in a study of T cells in localized non-small cell lung cancer. Findings and caveats of the study: In uninvolved adjacent lung, T cell clonality reached its highest value, exceeding tumor. Without multi-region sequencing, intratumor heterogeneity could not be excluded. Researchers found a median 57 of the top 100 tumor clones in adjacent lung.

Sequencing used immunoSEQ multiplex PCR; TCRdb keeps in-frame clones, though not all of them. The repertoire includes over 40,000 clones, roughly 90% of them detected once, and roughly 2.5% sits in the top ten. A word on this clone: Its target is not known.

V dropped 5 bases and J dropped 0; count of bases not matched to a gene: 11. Germline V lookup: CDR1 SEHNR, CDR2 FQNEAQ (reference sequence). The CDR3 has 19 amino acids. The receptor's source is a female donor of 60 years or more with stage I squamous cell lung carcinoma. V and J are TRBV7-9 and TRBJ2-1, with TRBD2 matching 12 bases. The material sequenced was peripheral blood, taken before any cancer treatment. This chain's CDR3 is CASSDSGLAGHFSYNEQFF. In DNA, the CDR3 is TGTGCCAGCAGCGATTCCGGACTAGCGGGACATTTCTCCTACAATGAGCAGTTCTTC. Full variable domain (missing parts from reference TRBV7-9 and TRBJ2-1): DTGVSQNPRHKITKRGQNVTFRCDPISEHNRLYWYRQTLGQGPEFLTYFQNEAQLEKSRLLSDRFSAERPKGSFSTLEIQRTEQGDSAMYLCASSDSGLAGHFSYNEQFFGPGTRLTVL.